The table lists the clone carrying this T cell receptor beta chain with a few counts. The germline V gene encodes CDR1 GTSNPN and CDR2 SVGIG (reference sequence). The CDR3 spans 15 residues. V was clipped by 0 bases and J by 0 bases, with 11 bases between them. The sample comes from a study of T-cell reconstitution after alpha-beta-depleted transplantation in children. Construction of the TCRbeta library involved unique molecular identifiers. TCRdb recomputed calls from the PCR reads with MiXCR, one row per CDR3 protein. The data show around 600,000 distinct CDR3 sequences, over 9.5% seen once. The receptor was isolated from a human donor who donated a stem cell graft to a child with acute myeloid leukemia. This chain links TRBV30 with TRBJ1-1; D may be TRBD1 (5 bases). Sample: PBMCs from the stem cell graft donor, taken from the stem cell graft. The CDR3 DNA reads TGTGCCTGGAGTGTACGGGGACGGATGAACACTGAAGCTTTCTTT. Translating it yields CAWSVRGRMNTEAFF.